This T cell receptor (beta chain) was recorded in a study of PD-L1 blockade in urothelial cancer. Study overall: Males with urothelial cancer arising in the bladder constituted about 90% of the roughly 29 patients. Between 0 and 3 prior chemotherapy regimens had been given to patients.

This table comes from immunoSEQ multiplex PCR, and its TCRdb copy is limited to in-frame clones, with some not included. The repertoire holds 90,000 to 120,000 clones, with over 75% as singletons. The germline V gene has CDR1 SGHRS and CDR2 YFSETQ. The V and J ends lost 2 bases and 7 bases, in that order; junction bases with no gene match: 11. This CDR3 is built from 18 residues. The sequencing here drew on PBMCs, taken around atezolizumab (anti-PD-L1) treatment. This clonotype originated in a man aged 50 to 60 with urothelial cancer. The gene calls are TRBV5-1 and TRBJ2-4; 14 bases map to TRBD2. DNA for the CDR3: TGCGCCAGCAGCTTTCTAGGGACTAGCGGGAGCGGGGGGAACATTCAGTACTTC. As protein: CASSFLGTSGSGGNIQYF.